Listed below are T cell receptor beta chains from one sample, sequenced in a study of blood T cell repertoires in COVID-19. The method was immunoSEQ multiplex PCR; TCRdb's version includes in-frame clones alone and lacks a portion of them. The table has about 300,000 clones, about nine tenths seen once. The sequenced sample consisted of PBMCs or T cells enriched from blood (not recorded which). All receptors come from a man aged 25-45 years who had recovered from COVID-19. Each CDR3 is given with its conserved first and last residue. The order of the fields is J gene, D gene, V gene, clone size, CDR3 length, CDR3 protein, CDR3 DNA. The D gene is left open where the match is weak. Size tells how often a clone was seen (once, few, many) or the class of an expanded clone, and some rows leave it out.

J: TRBJ1-5; D: -; V: TRBV14; size: -; length: 12; CDR3: CASSQLGQPQHF; DNA: TGTGCCAGCAGCCAACTCGGTCAGCCCCAGCATTTT
J: TRBJ1-5; D: -; V: TRBV5-5; size: -; length: 15; CDR3: CASSLGGPPSQPQHF; DNA: TGTGCCAGCAGCTTGGGGGGCCCCCCGAGTCAGCCCCAGCATTTT
J: TRBJ2-2; D: TRBD2; V: TRBV5-4; size: -; length: 16; CDR3: CASSWGLAGSTGELFF; DNA: TGTGCCAGCAGCTGGGGACTAGCGGGTTCCACCGGGGAGCTGTTTTTT
J: TRBJ2-3; D: TRBD1; V: TRBV2; size: -; length: 15; CDR3: CASRERTGGTDTQYF; DNA: TGTGCCAGCAGAGAAAGGACAGGGGGCACAGATACGCAGTATTTT
J: TRBJ2-2; D: TRBD2; V: TRBV18; size: -; length: 16; CDR3: CASSPRGAANTGELFF; DNA: TGTGCCAGCTCACCGCGGGGGGCGGCGAACACCGGGGAGCTGTTTTTT
J: TRBJ2-3; D: TRBD2; V: TRBV28; size: few; length: 14; CDR3: CASSLAGGPDTQYF; DNA: TGTGCCAGCAGTTTAGCGGGGGGGCCAGATACGCAGTATTTT
J: TRBJ2-7; D: -; V: TRBV9; size: -; length: 18; CDR3: CASSVGGIGPGAVYEQYF; DNA: TGTGCCAGCAGCGTAGGTGGTATCGGGCCAGGGGCAGTATACGAGCAGTACTTC
J: TRBJ1-2; D: -; V: TRBV6-5; size: -; length: 13; CDR3: CASSQGRGQGYTF; DNA: TGTGCCAGCAGCCAAGGGAGGGGCCAAGGCTACACCTTC
J: TRBJ1-2; D: TRBD1; V: TRBV4-1; size: -; length: 14; CDR3: CASSPQVDRPGYTF; DNA: TGCGCCAGCAGCCCGCAAGTGGACAGGCCCGGCTACACCTTC
J: TRBJ1-4; D: -; V: TRBV9; size: -; length: 14; CDR3: CASSERSGNEKLFF; DNA: TGTGCCAGCAGCGAACGTTCGGGTAATGAAAAACTGTTTTTT
J: TRBJ2-2; D: TRBD2; V: TRBV2; size: -; length: 16; CDR3: CASRDGTSGNTGELFF; DNA: TGTGCCAGCAGGGACGGGACTAGCGGCAACACCGGGGAGCTGTTTTTT
J: TRBJ1-2; D: TRBD1; V: TRBV27; size: -; length: 14; CDR3: CASSLQTGGGGYTF; DNA: TGTGCCAGCAGTCTCCAGACAGGGGGAGGTGGCTACACCTTC
J: TRBJ2-4; D: -; V: TRBV28; size: -; length: 18; CDR3: CASSLRQSLELAKNIQYF; DNA: TGTGCCAGCAGTTTGAGACAGAGCCTCGAACTAGCCAAAAACATTCAGTACTTC
J: TRBJ2-7; D: TRBD2; V: TRBV10-3; size: -; length: 13; CDR3: CAIRGTSGYEQYF; DNA: TGTGCCATCAGGGGGACTAGCGGGTACGAGCAGTACTTC
J: TRBJ2-5; D: -; V: TRBV21-1; size: -; length: 14; CDR3: CASSGPWLQETQYF; DNA: TGTGCCAGCAGCGGCCCTTGGCTCCAAGAGACCCAGTACTTC
J: TRBJ2-5; D: TRBD1; V: TRBV19; size: -; length: 16; CDR3: CASSNPGTGDQETQYF; DNA: TGTGCCAGTAGTAACCCCGGGACAGGGGACCAAGAGACCCAGTACTTC
J: TRBJ1-2; D: -; V: TRBV7-9; size: -; length: 11; CDR3: CASSLDFGYTF; DNA: TGTGCCAGCAGCTTAGACTTTGGCTACACCTTC
J: TRBJ1-1; D: TRBD1; V: TRBV6-5; size: few; length: 14; CDR3: CASIVDRGNTEAFF; DNA: TGTGCCAGCATTGTCGACAGGGGGAACACTGAAGCTTTCTTT
J: TRBJ1-4; D: TRBD1; V: TRBV28; size: -; length: 14; CDR3: CASSLGTGWGKLFF; DNA: TGTGCCAGCAGTTTGGGGACAGGGTGGGGGAAACTGTTTTTT
J: TRBJ2-7; D: TRBD1; V: TRBV10-2; size: -; length: 14; CDR3: CASSATGGGYEQYF; DNA: TGCGCCAGCAGCGCGACAGGGGGCGGTTACGAGCAGTACTTC
J: TRBJ2-5; D: TRBD2; V: TRBV11-1; size: -; length: 15; CDR3: CASSTSGGARETQYF; DNA: TGTGCCAGCAGCACTAGCGGGGGGGCCCGGGAGACCCAGTACTTC
J: TRBJ2-5; D: TRBD2; V: TRBV19; size: -; length: 15; CDR3: CASSPGLAGVETQYF; DNA: TGTGCCAGTAGTCCAGGACTAGCGGGGGTGGAGACCCAGTACTTC
J: TRBJ1-2; D: -; V: TRBV7-9; size: -; length: 17; CDR3: CASSLAGLDSLLGGYTF; DNA: TGTGCCAGCAGCTTAGCCGGCCTCGACAGCCTCCTAGGCGGCTACACCTTC
J: TRBJ2-5; D: TRBD2; V: TRBV2; size: -; length: 15; CDR3: CASSEWLAGAETQYF; DNA: TGTGCCAGCAGTGAATGGCTAGCGGGGGCAGAGACCCAGTACTTC
J: TRBJ1-1; D: TRBD1; V: TRBV11-1; size: -; length: 14; CDR3: CASSGQGASTEAFF; DNA: TGTGCCAGCAGCGGACAGGGGGCGAGCACTGAAGCTTTCTTT
J: TRBJ2-1; D: TRBD1; V: TRBV6-6; size: -; length: 16; CDR3: CASSPSGTGLYNEQFF; DNA: TGTGCCAGCAGTCCCTCCGGGACAGGGCTCTACAATGAGCAGTTCTTC
J: TRBJ1-1; D: -; V: TRBV15; size: -; length: 19; CDR3: CATSRGNGREVTLSTEAFF; DNA: TGTGCCACCAGCAGAGGGAACGGGAGGGAGGTGACGTTGAGCACTGAAGCTTTCTTT
J: TRBJ2-1; D: -; V: TRBV27; size: once; length: 18; CDR3: CASSFFAGGRWGENEQFF; DNA: TGTGCCAGCAGTTTTTTCGCGGGTGGCAGGTGGGGAGAAAATGAGCAGTTCTTC
J: TRBJ1-3; D: TRBD1; V: TRBV13; size: -; length: 17; CDR3: CASSPGQGITDGNTIYF; DNA: TGTGCCAGCAGCCCCGGACAGGGTATCACAGACGGAAACACCATATATTTT
J: TRBJ1-1; D: TRBD1; V: TRBV5-1; size: -; length: 16; CDR3: CASSLGAGGGGTEAFF; DNA: TGCGCCAGCAGCTTGGGTGCAGGGGGTGGTGGCACTGAAGCTTTCTTT
J: TRBJ2-7; D: TRBD1; V: TRBV5-1; size: -; length: 14; CDR3: CASSFGTGSYEQYF; DNA: TGCGCCAGCAGCTTCGGGACAGGTTCCTACGAGCAGTACTTC
J: TRBJ2-7; D: TRBD2; V: TRBV29-1; size: -; length: 13; CDR3: CSLTGEGRYEQYF; DNA: TGCAGCCTGACGGGGGAGGGCCGTTACGAGCAGTACTTC
J: TRBJ2-7; D: TRBD2; V: TRBV24-1; size: -; length: 16; CDR3: CATQGERGEGAYEQYF; DNA: TGTGCCACCCAGGGAGAGCGGGGGGAGGGCGCCTACGAGCAGTACTTC
J: TRBJ1-5; D: -; V: TRBV7-2; size: -; length: 14; CDR3: CASSLTGSNQPQHF; DNA: TGTGCCAGCAGCTTAACAGGGAGCAATCAGCCCCAGCATTTT
J: TRBJ2-1; D: TRBD2; V: TRBV7-9; size: -; length: 17; CDR3: CASHGLAGGASYNEQFF; DNA: TGTGCCAGCCATGGGCTAGCGGGAGGCGCATCCTACAATGAGCAGTTCTTC
J: TRBJ2-6; D: -; V: TRBV29-1; size: once; length: 14; CDR3: CSVETGRRANVLTF; DNA: TGCAGCGTTGAAACAGGCCGCAGGGCCAACGTCCTGACTTTC
J: TRBJ1-1; D: -; V: TRBV30; size: -; length: 13; CDR3: CAWSPGVSTEAFF; DNA: TGTGCCTGGAGTCCCGGGGTCAGCACTGAAGCTTTCTTT
J: TRBJ2-3; D: -; V: TRBV7-9; size: -; length: 11; CDR3: CASSPPDTQYF; DNA: TGTGCCAGCAGCCCCCCGGATACGCAGTATTTT
J: TRBJ2-7; D: -; V: TRBV4-1; size: -; length: 16; CDR3: CASSQPRQRQGYEQYF; DNA: TGCGCCAGCAGCCAACCCCGACAGCGCCAGGGCTACGAGCAGTACTTC
J: TRBJ2-3; D: TRBD1; V: TRBV6-5; size: -; length: 11; CDR3: CASSQGVTQYF; DNA: TGTGCCAGCAGTCAGGGGGTTACGCAGTATTTT
J: TRBJ2-1; D: TRBD2; V: TRBV5-1; size: few; length: 15; CDR3: CASSRTSGSYNEQFF; DNA: TGCGCCAGCAGTAGGACTAGCGGATCCTACAATGAGCAGTTCTTC
J: TRBJ2-2; D: -; V: TRBV24-1; size: -; length: 15; CDR3: CATSSGTPNTGELFF; DNA: TGTGCCACCTCGTCCGGGACACCGAACACCGGGGAGCTGTTTTTT